Following are 16 T cell receptor beta chains from one sample sequenced in a study of T cells in Graves' hyperthyroidism and ophthalmopathy. Researchers amplified the TCR beta CDR3 regions from RNA transcripts. TCR CDR3 regions were first amplified by RT-PCR with HTBI primers. TCRdb independently ran MiXCR on the multiplex PCR reads; one entry per CDR3 protein. Of about 420,000 distinct CDR3 sequences detected, 15% to 17% appear once; the ten largest clones hold around 7.3%. The source material was blood. All receptors come from a woman under 30 with Graves' hyperthyroidism.

V usage is TRBV27 and J usage is TRBJ2-2; 10 positions agree with TRBD2. V was pared by 1 base and J by 7 bases, with 9 bases of the junction left unmatched. The CDR3 runs to 17 residues. Per the germline V gene, CDR1 is MNHEY and CDR2 is SMNVEV (reference sequence). The CDR3 region is CASSLYSAGGRGGELFF. The CDR3 nucleotides read TGTGCCAGCAGTTTATACTCAGCGGGGGGGCGGGGCGGGGAGCTGTTTTTT.

This clonotype appeared a few times. This chain joins TRBV5-1 and TRBJ2-7; no definite D call. Trimming pared 5 bases from V and 2 bases from J, leaving 11 bases between. This CDR3 is 13 amino acids long. Looked up from germline, CDR1 is SGHRS and CDR2 is YFSETQ. The CDR3 DNA sequence: TGCGCCAGCAGTGGGCAGACCCCCTACGAGCAGTACTTC. It is translated as CASSGQTPYEQYF.

This clonotype appeared many times. The rearrangement links TRBV19 to TRBJ1-2; TRBD1 matches at 7 bases. The length of the CDR3 is 17 residues. V gave up 3 bases and J gave up 1 base; unmatched junction bases: 11. Germline loops: CDR1 LNHDA, CDR2 SQIVND (reference sequence). Written as DNA, the CDR3 is TGTGCCAGTAGTATCGTTGGCGGGAACAGGGGTAACTATGGCTACACCTTC. Residues: CASSIVGGNRGNYGYTF.

The table lists this clonotype with a few counts. V usage is TRBV25-1 and J usage is TRBJ2-3; weak D call: TRBD2 (6 bases). Trimming took off 2 bases at V and 1 base at J, with 13 bases between the two ends. Per the germline V gene, CDR1 is MGHDK and CDR2 is SYGVNS. This CDR3 comprises 16 residues. DNA of the CDR3: TGTGCCAGCAGTGAACCGCGGGATTTACGCACAGATACGCAGTATTTT. Translating it yields CASSEPRDLRTDTQYF.

The chain joins TRBV18 to TRBJ1-4; 7 bases fit TRBD1. Germline V gives CDR1 KGHSH, CDR2 LQKENI. J lost 2 bases, V lost 1 base, and 13 bases had no gene match. This CDR3 is built from 19 residues. The CDR3 DNA reads TGTGCCAGCTCACCACTTATGCCGGCGACAGGGTCCACTAATGAAAAACTGTTTTTT. Protein product: CASSPLMPATGSTNEKLFF.

This clonotype was observed at least ten times. The CDR3, as DNA: TGCAGTGCTGTTCCCGGTGGGACAGGGGCGAACTATGGCTACACCTTC. This translates into CSAVPGGTGANYGYTF. The rearrangement joins TRBV20-1 to TRBJ1-2; 10 nucleotides match TRBD1. The trim removed 5 bases at V and 2 bases at J, leaving 11 bases unmatched. Germline CDR1 and CDR2: DFQATT and SNEGSKA (reference sequence). The CDR3 contains 16 residues.

In its sample, this clonotype was seen many times. The chain couples TRBV18 to TRBJ2-5, with D uncertain. There are 13 residues in the CDR3. Trimming took off 3 bases at V and 1 base at J, with 6 bases between the two ends. In germline, CDR1 is KGHSH, CDR2 LQKENI. The CDR3 protein is CASSPQSQETQYF. CDR3 bases: TGTGCCAGCTCACCCCAAAGCCAAGAGACCCAGTACTTC.

This clonotype was seen at least ten times. The gene calls are TRBV7-2 and TRBJ2-2; no firm D call. The germline V gene has CDR1 SGHTA and CDR2 FQGNSA. This CDR3 comprises 13 residues. V was cut by 4 bases and J by 1 base, with 4 bases left in between. CDR3 in amino acids: CASSYGNTGELFF. Here the CDR3 DNA reads TGTGCCAGCAGCTACGGGAACACCGGGGAGCTGTTTTTT.

This clonotype was recorded at least ten times. In DNA, the CDR3 is TGCAGTTGCCGACTTCCACAGACAGATACGCAGTATTTT. It translates to CSCRLPQTDTQYF. The chain employs TRBV20-1 and TRBJ2-3; no firm D call. Trimming removed 8 bases at V and 3 bases at J, with 15 bases between. This CDR3 has 13 amino acids. Germline-derived CDR1 and CDR2 are DFQATT and SNEGSKA (reference sequence).

The chain is built from TRBV28 and TRBJ1-2; D not resolved. CDR3 length: 14 amino acids. CDR1 and CDR2 from the germline V gene are MDHEN and SYDVKM. V dropped 7 bases and J dropped 8 bases, with 20 bases sitting between them. CDR3 in amino acids: CASNLEGPSRGYTF. In nucleotides, the CDR3 is TGTGCCAGCAATCTCGAAGGGCCCTCGCGGGGCTACACCTTC.

This clonotype was recorded at least ten times. The V and J genes are TRBV3-1 and TRBJ2-1; 11 bases agree with TRBD2. Per germline, CDR1 LGHDT and CDR2 YNNKEL (reference sequence). This CDR3 has 15 residues. The V segment lost 1 base and the J segment 5 bases; nucleotides outside the gene matches: 1. CDR3 nucleotides: TGTGCCAGCAGCCAAGGGACTAGCGGGCACAATGAGCAGTTCTTC. Its translation is CASSQGTSGHNEQFF.

Comment on this clonotype: Germline and junction disagree at one end, which may indicate a read error. The V and J genes are TRBV5-4 and TRBJ2-7; TRBD2 matches 12 bases. The CDR3 has 16 residues. CDR1 and CDR2 (germline): SGHNT, YYREEE (reference sequence). The CDR3 loop reads CASILGPGLAGYEQYF. The CDR3 DNA reads TGTGCCAGCATCTTGGGTCCGGGACTAGCGGGCTACGAGCAGTACTTC.

There are many counts of this clonotype. The chain recombines TRBV27 with TRBJ2-7; no definite D call. This CDR3 spans 13 amino acids. CDR1 and CDR2 (germline): MNHEY, SMNVEV (reference sequence). Trimming cost V 2 bases and J 3 bases, with 8 bases left between them. CDR3 in amino acids: CASSLEENYEQYF. CDR3 DNA: TGTGCCAGCAGTTTAGAGGAAAACTACGAGCAGTACTTC.

This clonotype was seen many times. CDR3 amino acids: CASSSGNPNYGYTF. The CDR3 DNA sequence: TGTGCCAGCAGTTCAGGGAATCCTAACTATGGCTACACCTTC. J is TRBJ1-2 and V is TRBV28, with TRBD1 as a possible D gene (5 bases). The V gene's germline CDR1 is MDHEN and CDR2 SYDVKM. The V end lost 4 bases, the J end lost 0 bases, and 9 bases lay between the germline ends. CDR3 length equals 14 residues.

At least ten counts were recorded for this clonotype. As DNA, the CDR3 is TGTGCCAGCAGCTGGGACAGGGGGTTCTATGAGCAGTTCTTC. Residues: CASSWDRGFYEQFF. The chain has TRBV5-6 and TRBJ2-1; 11 nucleotides line up with TRBD1. CDR3 length: 14 residues. Germline-derived CDR1 and CDR2 are SGHDT and YYEEEE. The trim removed 3 bases at V and 8 bases at J, leaving 4 bases unmatched. Together with reference TRBV5-6 and TRBJ2-1, the CDR3 gives the full variable domain: DAGVTQSPTHLIKTRGQQVTLRCSPKSGHDTVSWYQQALGQGPQFIFQYYEEEERQRGNFPDRFSGHQFPNYSSELNVNALLLGDSALYLCASSWDRGFYEQFFGPGTRLTVL.

This clonotype was counted ten times or more. J is TRBJ2-7 and V is TRBV28; 9 bases map to TRBD1. The CDR3 length is 13 residues. Germline CDR1 and CDR2: MDHEN and SYDVKM. Losses at the gene ends were 4 bases for V and 5 bases for J; bases not matched to a gene: 3. The CDR3 region has the DNA TGTGCCAGCAGTTCGGGGACAGGGAACGAGCAGTACTTC. Translation: CASSSGTGNEQYF. The whole variable domain, remainder taken from reference TRBV28 and TRBJ2-7, is DVKVTQSSRYLVKRTGEKVFLECVQDMDHENMFWYRQDPGLGLRLIYFSYDVKMKEKGDIPEGYSVSREKKERFSLILESASTNQTSMYLCASSSGTGNEQYFGPGTRLTVT.